Below are 14 T cell receptor beta chains sequenced from a single sample in a study of early T cells in non-severe SARS-CoV-2 infection. Via MiXCR, TCRdb re-called the 5' RACE reads, giving one row per CDR3 protein. The repertoire consists of fewer than 50,000 distinct CDR3 sequences, with about 4% occurring once and the leading ten covering about 3.1%. The specimen sequenced was whole blood. The source of these receptors is an adult who was a healthcare worker with PCR-confirmed SARS-CoV-2 infection or an uninfected control (not recorded which).

The table lists this clonotype with many counts. CDR3 sequence (DNA): TGTGCCAGCAGCTTGGTCGGAGGACCCACAGATACGCAGTATTTT. Residues: CASSLVGGPTDTQYF. The V call is TRBV11-2, the J call TRBJ2-3; tentatively, D is TRBD2 (5 bases). Germline V gene sequence: CDR1 SGHAT, CDR2 FQNNGV. The CDR3 consists of 15 residues. Trimming removed 3 bases at V and 2 bases at J, with 12 bases between.

This clonotype was seen repeatedly, ten times or more. This sequence joins TRBV18 and TRBJ2-7; 7 nucleotides line up with TRBD1. Per germline, CDR1 KGHSH and CDR2 LQKENI. The CDR3 has 15 residues. V lost 0 bases, J lost 2 bases, and 4 bases stayed unmatched. The CDR3 coding sequence is TGTGCCAGCTCACCACCGGGGACAGTAACCTACGAGCAGTACTTC. Residues: CASSPPGTVTYEQYF.

This clonotype has a count of ten or more. The V call is TRBV29-1, the J call TRBJ1-3; a weak D match, TRBD1 (6 bases). The CDR3 length is 14 residues. Germline CDR1 and CDR2: SQVTM and ANQGSEA. V was pared by 4 bases and J by 4 bases, with 14 bases between. The CDR3 DNA reads TGCAGCGTTGGTGCAGGGGCGGGAGGAAACACCATATATTTT. Translating it yields CSVGAGAGGNTIYF.

This clonotype was seen many times. This rearrangement joins TRBV19 to TRBJ2-7; 8 positions match TRBD2. Looked up from germline, CDR1 is LNHDA and CDR2 is SQIVND (reference sequence). CDR3 length: 15 residues. Germline trimming cut 3 bases from V and 2 bases from J; bases unmatched to any gene: 6. This CDR3 reads CASSIVTSGTYEQYF. As DNA, the CDR3 is TGTGCCAGTAGTATTGTTACTAGCGGTACCTACGAGCAGTACTTC.

The V gene is TRBV2, the J gene TRBJ2-1; D remains ambiguous. Germline V gene lookup returns CDR1 SNHLY and CDR2 FYNNEI. V dropped 9 bases and J dropped 8 bases, with 14 bases sitting between them. CDR3 size: 12 residues. This CDR3 is CASSLEWHEQFF. In nucleotides, the CDR3 is TGTGCCAGTAGCCTTGAGTGGCATGAGCAGTTCTTC.

This clonotype turned up a few times. The J gene is TRBJ2-3, the V gene TRBV2, with TRBD2 identical over 7 bases. V gave up 0 bases and J gave up 3 bases; unmatched junction bases: 6. This CDR3 is built from 16 residues. CDR1 SNHLY and CDR2 FYNNEI come from the germline V gene. This CDR3 is CASSEARGSRTDTQYF. The CDR3 nucleotides read TGTGCCAGCAGTGAAGCGCGCGGGAGTAGGACAGATACGCAGTATTTT.

This clonotype showed up many times. V and J are TRBV18 and TRBJ2-1; 11 nucleotides match TRBD1. V shed 6 bases and J 3 bases; nucleotides not matched to a gene: 7. The CDR3 spans 16 residues. Germline V lookup: CDR1 KGHSH, CDR2 LQKENI. The CDR3 nucleotides are TGTGCCAGCTCCCAAGCCGGGACAGGGGGCTACAATGAGCAGTTCTTC. It yields the protein CASSQAGTGGYNEQFF.

This clonotype was counted at least ten times. The chain recombines TRBV10-3 with TRBJ2-3; 8 bases align to TRBD2. The germline V gene has CDR1 ENHRY and CDR2 SYGVKD. The V and J ends lost 3 bases and 6 bases, in that order; junction bases with no gene match: 14. The CDR3 loop spans 17 amino acids. DNA of the CDR3: TGTGCCATCAGTGACCCCCCCCGCCTAGCGGGTATTGATACGCAGTATTTT. The encoded protein is CAISDPPRLAGIDTQYF.

This clonotype appeared many times. The chain couples TRBV25-1 to TRBJ2-7, with TRBD2 matching over 8 bases. This CDR3 has 13 amino acids. From germline, CDR1 is MGHDK and CDR2 SYGVNS. V lost 7 bases to trimming and J lost 4 bases; unmatched junction nucleotides: 6. In DNA, the CDR3 is TGTGCCAGCATCGGAGCGGGAGTATACGAGCAGTACTTC. Translation: CASIGAGVYEQYF.

This clonotype was observed at least ten times. The CDR3 bases are TGTGCCAGCAGCCCTGAGCAGTTCTTC. Translating it yields CASSPEQFF. The chain is built from TRBV7-9 and TRBJ2-1; D not resolved. Trimming shortened V by 5 bases and J by 9 bases, and 2 bases separated the two germline ends. This CDR3 region has 9 residues. The germline gives CDR1 SEHNR, CDR2 FQNEAQ (reference sequence). The whole variable domain, remainder taken from reference TRBV7-9 and TRBJ2-1, is DTGVSQNPRHKITKRGQNVTFRCDPISEHNRLYWYRQTLGQGPEFLTYFQNEAQLEKSRLLSDRFSAERPKGSFSTLEIQRTEQGDSAMYLCASSPEQFFGPGTRLTVL.

This clonotype was detected ten times or more. The gene calls are TRBV20-1 and TRBJ2-1; D uncertain. This CDR3 is 11 amino acids long. V was trimmed by 6 bases and J by 9 bases, leaving 12 bases between them. Per the germline V gene, CDR1 is DFQATT and CDR2 is SNEGSKA (reference sequence). CDR3 nucleotides: TGCAGTGCCGTCCAGGCCGGTGAGCAGTTCTTC. It yields the protein CSAVQAGEQFF.

This clonotype was counted many times. The chain employs TRBV13 and TRBJ1-2; D may be TRBD1 (5 bases). V was clipped by 6 bases and J by 8 bases, with 22 bases between them. The V gene's germline CDR1 is PRHDT and CDR2 FYEKMQ (reference sequence). The CDR3 totals 15 residues. The CDR3: CASRALGGALWGYTF. CDR3 DNA sequence: TGTGCCAGCAGGGCACTCGGGGGAGCCCTTTGGGGCTACACCTTC.

This clonotype was observed at least ten times. The genes are TRBV19 and TRBJ2-5; 8 bases line up with TRBD1. V lost 7 bases to trimming and J lost 7 bases; unmatched junction nucleotides: 8. The CDR3 totals 13 residues. Germline V gives CDR1 LNHDA, CDR2 SQIVND (reference sequence). The CDR3 spells CASKTGAAGTQYF. The CDR3 nucleotides read TGTGCCAGTAAGACAGGGGCCGCTGGGACCCAGTACTTC.

This clonotype appeared many times. V usage is TRBV19 and J usage is TRBJ2-3; the match to TRBD1 covers 8 bases. Germline values: CDR1 LNHDA, CDR2 SQIVND (reference sequence). J gave up 4 bases and V 3 bases, and 9 bases lay outside the gene matches. The CDR3 runs 16 residues. This CDR3 reads CASSMRKSGGADTQYF. Here the CDR3 DNA reads TGTGCCAGTAGTATGCGGAAGTCAGGGGGCGCAGATACGCAGTATTTT.